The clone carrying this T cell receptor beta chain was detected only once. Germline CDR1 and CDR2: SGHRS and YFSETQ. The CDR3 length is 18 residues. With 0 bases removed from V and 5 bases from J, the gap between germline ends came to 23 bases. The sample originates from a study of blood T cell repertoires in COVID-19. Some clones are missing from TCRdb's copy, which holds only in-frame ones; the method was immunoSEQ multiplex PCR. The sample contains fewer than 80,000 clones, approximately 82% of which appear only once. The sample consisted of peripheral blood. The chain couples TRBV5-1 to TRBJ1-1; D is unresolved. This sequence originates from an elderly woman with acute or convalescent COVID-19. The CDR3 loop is CASSLEPGGRVSLTEAFF. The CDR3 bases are TGCGCCAGCAGCTTGGAGCCGGGAGGGAGGGTATCGTTGACTGAAGCTTTCTTT.